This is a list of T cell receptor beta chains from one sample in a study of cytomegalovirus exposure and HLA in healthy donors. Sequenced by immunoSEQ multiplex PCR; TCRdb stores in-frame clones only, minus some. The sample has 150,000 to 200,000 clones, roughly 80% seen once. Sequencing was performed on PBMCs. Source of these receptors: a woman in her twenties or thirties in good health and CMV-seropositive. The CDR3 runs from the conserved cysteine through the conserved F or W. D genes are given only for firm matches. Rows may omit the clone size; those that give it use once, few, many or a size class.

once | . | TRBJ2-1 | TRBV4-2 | CASSPPSLDEQFF | TGTGCCAGCAGCCCACCTAGTCTGGATGAGCAGTTCTTC
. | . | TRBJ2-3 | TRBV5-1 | CASSYTRRTDTQYF | TGCGCCAGCAGCTATACTCGTCGCACAGATACGCAGTATTTT
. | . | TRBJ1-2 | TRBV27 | CASRDTGYYGYTF | TGTGCCAGCAGGGACACAGGTTACTATGGCTACACCTTC
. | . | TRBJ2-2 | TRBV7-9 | CASSPPGGENTGELFF | TGTGCCAGCAGCCCACCCGGGGGAGAGAACACCGGGGAGCTGTTTTTT
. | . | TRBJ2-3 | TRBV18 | CASSMRGTDTQYF | TGTGCCAGCTCTATGAGGGGCACAGATACGCAGTATTTT
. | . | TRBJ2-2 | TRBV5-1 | CASSTELDTGELFF | TGCGCCAGCAGCACGGAGCTAGACACCGGGGAGCTGTTTTTT
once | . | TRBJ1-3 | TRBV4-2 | CASSQDRLQGGNTIYF | TGTGCCAGCAGCCAAGACAGGCTTCAAGGTGGAAACACCATATATTTT
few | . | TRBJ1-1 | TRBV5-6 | CASSSTAGGVVFEAFF | TGTGCCAGCAGCTCGACCGCGGGAGGGGTCGTATTTGAAGCTTTCTTT
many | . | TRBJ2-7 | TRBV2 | CASSRWSEQYF | TGTGCCAGCTCCCGCTGGAGCGAGCAGTACTTC
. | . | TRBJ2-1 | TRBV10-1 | CASSSDYNEQFF | TGCGCCAGCAGTTCAGACTACAATGAGCAGTTCTTC
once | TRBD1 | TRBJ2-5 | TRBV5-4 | CASSLGPGTGMETQYF | TGTGCCAGCAGCTTAGGACCAGGGACAGGGATGGAGACCCAGTACTTC
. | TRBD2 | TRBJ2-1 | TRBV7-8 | CASRLNGGGGEQFF | TGTGCCAGCAGACTCAACGGGGGGGGAGGTGAGCAGTTCTTC
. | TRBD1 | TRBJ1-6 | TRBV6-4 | CASSPTYQGAIDSPLHF | TGTGCCAGCAGCCCCACATACCAGGGGGCAATCGATTCACCCCTCCACTTT
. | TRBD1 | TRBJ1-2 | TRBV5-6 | CASSLRPQGAHGYTF | TGTGCCAGCAGCTTGAGGCCACAGGGGGCGCATGGCTACACCTTC
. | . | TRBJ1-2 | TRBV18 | CASSQTELANYGYTF | TGTGCCAGCTCACAAACAGAATTAGCTAACTATGGCTACACCTTC
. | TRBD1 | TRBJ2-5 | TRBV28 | CASRTTGAPKETQYF | TGTGCCAGCAGAACGACAGGGGCCCCGAAAGAGACCCAGTACTTC
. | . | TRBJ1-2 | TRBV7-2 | CASSFSRGRGYTF | TGTGCCAGCAGCTTCTCCAGGGGTCGCGGCTACACCTTC
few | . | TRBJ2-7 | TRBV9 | CASSVTPRGYEQYF | TGTGCCAGCAGCGTAACCCCCCGAGGCTACGAGCAGTACTTC
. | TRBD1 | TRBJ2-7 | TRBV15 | CATSRDRQGRSYEQYF | TGTGCCACCAGCAGAGACAGACAGGGAAGGAGCTACGAGCAGTACTTC
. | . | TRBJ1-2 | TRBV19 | CASSISGDYGYTF | TGTGCCAGTAGTATTTCGGGGGACTATGGCTACACCTTC
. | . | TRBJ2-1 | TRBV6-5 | CASSPGAGSMQFF | TGTGCCAGCAGCCCGGGAGCGGGTTCTATGCAGTTCTTC
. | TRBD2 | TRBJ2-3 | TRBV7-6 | CASSLTSGVGTDTQYF | TGTGCCAGCAGCTTGACTAGCGGGGTAGGCACAGATACGCAGTATTTT
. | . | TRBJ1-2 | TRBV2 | CASSESTNYGYTF | TGTGCCAGCAGTGAGAGTACGAACTATGGCTACACCTTC
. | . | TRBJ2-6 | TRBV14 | CASSQERGLSGANVLTF | TGTGCCAGCAGCCAAGAACGAGGACTCTCTGGGGCCAACGTCCTGACTTTC
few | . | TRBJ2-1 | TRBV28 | CASRKRHGSPWNEQFF | TGTGCCAGCAGAAAAAGACACGGATCCCCTTGGAATGAGCAGTTCTTC
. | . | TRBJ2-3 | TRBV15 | CATSNHRGSTDTQYF | TGTGCCACCAGCAACCATCGGGGGAGCACAGATACGCAGTATTTT
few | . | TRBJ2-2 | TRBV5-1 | CASRRTDPNTGELFF | TGCGCCAGCAGAAGGACAGACCCGAACACCGGGGAGCTGTTTTTT
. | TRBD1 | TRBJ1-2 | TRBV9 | CATEGADGYTF | TGTGCTACCGAGGGGGCGGATGGCTACACCTTC
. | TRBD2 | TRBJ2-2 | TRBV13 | CASSFGLAEDTGELFF | TGTGCCAGCAGCTTCGGCCTAGCGGAGGACACCGGGGAGCTGTTTTTT
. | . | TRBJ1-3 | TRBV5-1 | CASRLGSGGSGNTIYF | TGCGCCAGCAGGTTAGGGTCGGGGGGCTCTGGAAACACCATATATTTT
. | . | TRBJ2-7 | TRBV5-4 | CASSFFSVPYEQYF | TGTGCCAGCAGCTTTTTTAGCGTTCCCTACGAGCAGTACTTC
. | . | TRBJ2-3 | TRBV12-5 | CASGLGAGADTQYF | TGTGCTAGTGGTTTGGGGGCAGGGGCCGATACGCAGTATTTT
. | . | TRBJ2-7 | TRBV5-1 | CASSSFYEQYF | TGCGCCAGCAGCTCCTTCTACGAGCAGTACTTC
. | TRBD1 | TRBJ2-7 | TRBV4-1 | CASSQEGGKGVRGFYEQYF | TGCGCCAGCAGCCAAGAAGGCGGTAAAGGGGTCAGGGGGTTCTACGAGCAGTACTTC
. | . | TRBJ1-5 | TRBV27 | CASSSSDQPQHF | TGTGCCAGCAGTTCGTCGGATCAGCCCCAGCATTTT
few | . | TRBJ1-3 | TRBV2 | CASSLSGNTIYF | TGTGCCAGCAGTCTTAGTGGAAACACCATATATTTT
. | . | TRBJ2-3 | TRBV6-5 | CASHREDTQYF | TGTGCCTCCCACAGGGAAGATACGCAGTATTTT
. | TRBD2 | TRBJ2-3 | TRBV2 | CASSLLAGVSSTDTQYF | TGTGCCAGCAGTCTTCTAGCGGGGGTCAGTAGCACAGATACGCAGTATTTT
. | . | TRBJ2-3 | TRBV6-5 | CASSYREPTDTQYF | TGTGCCAGCAGTTACAGGGAGCCGACAGATACGCAGTATTTT
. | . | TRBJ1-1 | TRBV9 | CASSGAGGRAFF | TGTGCCAGCAGCGGGGCGGGGGGCCGAGCTTTCTTT